This T cell receptor (beta chain) was observed in a study of T-cell memory formation after mild COVID-19. The 5'RACE method, run with constant-segment primers, produced TCR alpha and TCR beta cDNA libraries (carrying sample barcodes and UMIs). MiXCR was run by TCRdb on the 5' RACE reads, yielding one entry per CDR3 protein. Of around 100,000 distinct CDR3 sequences listed, about a fifth were seen once; the top ten hold approximately 40%. This clonotype was seen ten or more times. Its antigen remains unidentified. Germline V gene lookup returns CDR1 SGHVS and CDR2 FQNEAQ. The CDR3 contains 15 residues. The V gene end was trimmed by 2 bases and the J gene end by 1 base; junction bases not matched to a gene: 0. Study-wide points: Day 15 to 85 contractors were CD4/CD8 balanced; later expanders leaned CD4+.

The chain is built from TRBV7-8 and TRBJ2-3; 10 positions match TRBD2. This TCR came from a man aged 18 to 29 who had mild COVID-19 (a few samples of this study predate the infection). Cell type and time point are not known. The sequenced sample consisted of PBMCs or a T cell subset sorted from them (not recorded which). CDR3 residues: CASSLLAGGTDTQYF. CDR3 nucleotide sequence: TGTGCCAGCAGCTTACTAGCGGGGGGCACAGATACGCAGTATTTT.